A selection of T cell receptor beta chains follows, all from one sample in a study of T cells after posttransplantation cyclophosphamide. Sequencing was performed with immunoSEQ multiplex PCR; in TCRdb, only in-frame clones are kept and a portion is missing. This table holds under 20,000 clones, approximately 74% found once. Sequenced here: PBMCs, sampled after an allogeneic stem cell transplant with post-transplant cyclophosphamide. The receptors derive from a male patient between 25 and 40 years old who received an allogeneic stem cell transplant from a related donor, was CMV-positive, and had acute GVHD only. The graft donor may have given rise to some T cells. Each CDR3 is given with its conserved first and last residue. A D gene is named only where the DNA matches it firmly. Clone size is shown for a subset of rows, as once, few, many or a class of expanded clone.

d_gene | abundance | len | j_gene | v_gene | CDR3nt | CDR3aa
TRBD2 | . | 18 | TRBJ2-2 | TRBV27 | TGTGCCAGCAGTCTAAATAAGCGGGGGGCCCCGAACACCGGGGAGCTGTTTTTT | CASSLNKRGAPNTGELFF
. | . | 14 | TRBJ1-5 | TRBV19 | TGTGCCAGTAGGCCAGTTCTTCTCCATCAGCCCCAGCATTTT | CASRPVLLHQPQHF
. | . | 13 | TRBJ1-4 | TRBV15 | TGTGCCACCAGCAGAGACGCGGTGGAGAAACTGTTTTTT | CATSRDAVEKLFF
. | . | 11 | TRBJ2-7 | TRBV7-2 | TGTGCCAGCAGCCTATACTACGAGCAGTACTTC | CASSLYYEQYF
TRBD1 | . | 14 | TRBJ1-6 | TRBV2 | TGTGCCAGCAGTTCCGACAGGGGGTTTTCACCCCTCCACTTT | CASSSDRGFSPLHF
. | . | 13 | TRBJ1-1 | TRBV5-1 | TGCGCCAGCAGCTTGTCAGGGGAGACTGAAGCTTTCTTT | CASSLSGETEAFF
. | . | 13 | TRBJ2-7 | TRBV30 | TGTGCCTGGAGTGTGGACATCCGATACGAGCAGTACTTC | CAWSVDIRYEQYF
. | few | 15 | TRBJ2-3 | TRBV9 | TGTGCCAGCAGCGCCTCGACTAGTCGGGCAGATACGCAGTATTTT | CASSASTSRADTQYF
. | . | 12 | TRBJ2-7 | TRBV11-3 | TGTGCCAGCAGCTTAGACGGTTACGAGCAGTACTTC | CASSLDGYEQYF
TRBD1 | . | 15 | TRBJ2-3 | TRBV6-6 | TGTGCCAGCAGTTCCAGGGGACAGCGCACAGATACGCAGTATTTT | CASSSRGQRTDTQYF
. | few | 16 | TRBJ2-3 | TRBV2 | TGTGCCAGCAGTGAGAGATGGGGGCCTTCGGGAGATACGCAGTATTTT | CASSERWGPSGDTQYF
TRBD2 | once | 15 | TRBJ2-7 | TRBV5-1 | TGCGCCAGCAGCTCCTTCAGCGGGGGGGCCTACGAGCAGTACTTC | CASSSFSGGAYEQYF
. | . | 18 | TRBJ2-6 | TRBV19 | TGTGCCAGTAGTATGCCGGGTCTACCTTTCGCTGGGGCCAACGTCCTGACTTTC | CASSMPGLPFAGANVLTF
TRBD1 | . | 16 | TRBJ1-2 | TRBV6-5 | TGTGCCAGCAGTTACTCGGGGACAGGAACCAACTATGGCTACACCTTC | CASSYSGTGTNYGYTF
. | . | 14 | TRBJ1-5 | TRBV7-2 | TGTGCCAGCAGCGCACGAGGATCTCAACAGCCCCAGCATTTT | CASSARGSQQPQHF
. | . | 16 | TRBJ2-7 | TRBV7-9 | TGTGCCAGCAGCTTAGAGAACAGCCAGACCCCTTACGAGCAGTACTTC | CASSLENSQTPYEQYF
TRBD1 | . | 15 | TRBJ2-2 | TRBV6-5 | TGTGCCAGCAGTTTTAGAGGACAGGGGTACGGGGAGCTGTTTTTT | CASSFRGQGYGELFF
TRBD1 | once | 17 | TRBJ1-6 | TRBV2 | TGTGCCAGCAGTGAAGCGGCGACAGGGGTGTATAATTCACCCCTCCACTTT | CASSEAATGVYNSPLHF
. | . | 13 | TRBJ1-2 | TRBV7-2 | TGTGCCAGCAGCCGACAGGCTAACTATGGCTACACCTTC | CASSRQANYGYTF
TRBD2 | . | 14 | TRBJ2-7 | TRBV6-5 | TGTGCCAGCGGATTCCCCGGGGGGTCCTACGAGCAGTACTTC | CASGFPGGSYEQYF
TRBD1 | . | 13 | TRBJ1-1 | TRBV29-1 | TGCAGCGCCAGGACAGGGATGGACACTGAAGCTTTCTTT | CSARTGMDTEAFF
. | . | 12 | TRBJ1-4 | TRBV6-6 | TGTGCCAGCAGTCCCCCCAGTTCAAAACTGTTTTTT | CASSPPSSKLFF
. | once | 14 | TRBJ1-4 | TRBV5-1 | TGCGCCAGCAGCCCCACATCAACTAATGAAAAACTGTTTTTT | CASSPTSTNEKLFF
TRBD2 | . | 18 | TRBJ2-1 | TRBV7-2 | TGTGCCAGCAGCTTAGGAGCGGGGGGGCTCCCGCGGTTCCTTGAGCAGTTCTTC | CASSLGAGGLPRFLEQFF
TRBD1 | once | 13 | TRBJ2-7 | TRBV18 | TGTGCCAGCTCACCCGGACAGGGCGACGAGCAGTACTTC | CASSPGQGDEQYF